This entry concerns a single T cell receptor beta chain. The V gene's germline CDR1 is LGHNA and CDR2 YNFKEQ. Unmatched junction bases numbered 2, after V lost 2 bases and J lost 6 bases. The CDR3 consists of 14 residues. The data stem from a study of blood T cell repertoires in COVID-19. Study at large: Specimens from acute and convalescent COVID-19 originated in the United States, Italy and Spain. PBMCs, B-cell-depleted T cells, or T cells were the source of the cDNA or gDNA that made up the material.

Per the original methods: Estimation of nucleated cell counts was performed using reference gene primer amplification. Here immunoSEQ multiplex PCR was the method, and the copy in TCRdb shows in-frame clones only, minus some. V and J calls and clone size are given by that table; D and trimming were obtained from the DNA. The sample contains approximately 220,000 clones, roughly 80% of which appear only once. The rearrangement links TRBV4-2 to TRBJ2-2; TRBD1 agrees at 8 bases. The receptor was isolated from an elderly woman with acute or convalescent COVID-19. Sequencing input: peripheral blood. CDR3 region: CASSQQQGAGELFF. DNA of the CDR3: TGTGCCAGCAGCCAACAACAGGGGGCCGGGGAGCTGTTTTTT.